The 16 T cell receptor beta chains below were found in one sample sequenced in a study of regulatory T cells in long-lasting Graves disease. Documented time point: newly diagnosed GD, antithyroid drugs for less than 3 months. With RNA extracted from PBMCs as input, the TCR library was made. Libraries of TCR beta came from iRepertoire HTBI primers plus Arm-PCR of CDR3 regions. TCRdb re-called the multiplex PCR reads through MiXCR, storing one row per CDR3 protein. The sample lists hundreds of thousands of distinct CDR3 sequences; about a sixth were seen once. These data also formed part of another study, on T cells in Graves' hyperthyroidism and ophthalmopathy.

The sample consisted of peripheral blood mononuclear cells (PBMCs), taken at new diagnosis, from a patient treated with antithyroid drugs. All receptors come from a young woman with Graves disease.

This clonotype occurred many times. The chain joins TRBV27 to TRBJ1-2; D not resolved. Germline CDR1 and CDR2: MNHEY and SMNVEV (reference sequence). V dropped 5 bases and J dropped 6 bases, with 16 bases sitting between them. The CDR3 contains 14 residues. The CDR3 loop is CASSLGPGPNGYTF. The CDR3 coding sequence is TGTGCCAGCAGTCTAGGACCCGGGCCGAATGGCTACACCTTC.

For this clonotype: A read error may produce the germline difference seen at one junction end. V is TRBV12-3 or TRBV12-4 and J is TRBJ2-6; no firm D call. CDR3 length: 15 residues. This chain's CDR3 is CASTLRASGANVLTF. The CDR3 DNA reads TGTGCCAGCACTTTACGGGCTTCTGGGGCCAACGTCCTGACTTTC.

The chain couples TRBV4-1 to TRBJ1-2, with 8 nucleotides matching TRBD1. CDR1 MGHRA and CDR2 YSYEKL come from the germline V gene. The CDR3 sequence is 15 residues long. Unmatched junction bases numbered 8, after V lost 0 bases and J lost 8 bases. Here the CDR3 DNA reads TGCGCCAGCAGCCAAGAGGCAGGGGGCAGGGAAGGCTACACCTTC. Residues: CASSQEAGGREGYTF.

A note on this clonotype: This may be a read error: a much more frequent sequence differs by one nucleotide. The CDR3 spells CAGRDDRGGPGNSPLHF. For the CDR3, the DNA is TGTGCCGGCAGAGATGACAGGGGGGGCCCCGGAAATTCACCCCTCCACTTT. This chain uses TRBV2 with TRBJ1-6, with 9 bases matching TRBD1. CDR1 is SNHLY and CDR2 is FYNNEI in the germline V gene. This CDR3 region has 17 residues.

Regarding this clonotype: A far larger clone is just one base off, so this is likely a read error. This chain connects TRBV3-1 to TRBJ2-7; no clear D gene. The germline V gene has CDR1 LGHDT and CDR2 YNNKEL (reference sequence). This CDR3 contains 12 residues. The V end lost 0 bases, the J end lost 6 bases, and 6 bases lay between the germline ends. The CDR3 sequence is CASSQDRAEQYF. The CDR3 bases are TGTGCCAGCAGCCAAGATCGAGCCGAGCAGTACTTC.

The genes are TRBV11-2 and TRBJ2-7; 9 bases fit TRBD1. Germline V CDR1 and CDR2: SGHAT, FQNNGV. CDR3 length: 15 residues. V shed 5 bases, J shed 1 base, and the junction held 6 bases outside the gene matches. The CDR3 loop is CASSRTGTGSYEQYF. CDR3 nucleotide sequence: TGTGCCAGCAGCCGAACCGGGACAGGGTCCTACGAGCAGTACTTC. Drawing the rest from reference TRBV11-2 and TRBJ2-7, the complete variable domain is EAGVAQSPRYKIIEKRQSVAFWCNPISGHATLYWYQQILGQGPKLLIQFQNNGVVDDSQLPKDRFSAERLKGVDSTLKIQPAKLEDSAVYLCASSRTGTGSYEQYFGPGTRLTVT.

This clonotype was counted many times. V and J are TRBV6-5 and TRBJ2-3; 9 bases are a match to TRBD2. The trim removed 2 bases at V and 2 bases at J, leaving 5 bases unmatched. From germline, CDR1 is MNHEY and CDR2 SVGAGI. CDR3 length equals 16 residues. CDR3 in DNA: TGTGCCAGCAGTTACCGGGGACTAGCAGCCACAGATACGCAGTATTTT. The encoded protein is CASSYRGLAATDTQYF.

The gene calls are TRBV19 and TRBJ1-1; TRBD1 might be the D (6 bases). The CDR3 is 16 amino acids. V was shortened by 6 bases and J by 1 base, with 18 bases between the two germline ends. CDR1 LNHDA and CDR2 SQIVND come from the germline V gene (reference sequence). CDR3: CASSPVGRGANTEAFF. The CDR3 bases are TGTGCCAGTAGCCCAGTAGGGCGGGGGGCGAACACTGAAGCTTTCTTT. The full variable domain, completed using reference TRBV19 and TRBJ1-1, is DGGITQSPKYLFRKEGQNVTLSCEQNLNHDAMYWYRQDPGQGLRLIYYSQIVNDFQKGDIAEGYSVSREKKESFPLTVTSAQKNPTAFYLCASSPVGRGANTEAFFGQGTRLTVV.

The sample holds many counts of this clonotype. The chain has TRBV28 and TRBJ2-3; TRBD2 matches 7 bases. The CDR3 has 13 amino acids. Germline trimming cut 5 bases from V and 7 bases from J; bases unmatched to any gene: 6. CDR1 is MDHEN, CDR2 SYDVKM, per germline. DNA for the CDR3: TGTGCCAGCAGTCCTGGGGGGGGGAATACGCAGTATTTT. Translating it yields CASSPGGGNTQYF.

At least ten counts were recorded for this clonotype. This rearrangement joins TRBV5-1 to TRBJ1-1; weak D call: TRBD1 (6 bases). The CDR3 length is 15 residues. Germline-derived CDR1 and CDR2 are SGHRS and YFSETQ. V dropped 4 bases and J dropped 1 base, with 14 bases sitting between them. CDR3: CASSSLGQRNTEAFF. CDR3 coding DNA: TGCGCCAGCAGCAGCTTAGGACAGCGGAACACTGAAGCTTTCTTT.

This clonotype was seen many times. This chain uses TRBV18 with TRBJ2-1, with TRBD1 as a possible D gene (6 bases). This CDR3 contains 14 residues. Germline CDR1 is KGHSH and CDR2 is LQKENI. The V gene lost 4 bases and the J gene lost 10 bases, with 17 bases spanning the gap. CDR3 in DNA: TGTGCCAGCTCACAATGGGCAGGGGTACACGAGCAGTTCTTC. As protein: CASSQWAGVHEQFF.

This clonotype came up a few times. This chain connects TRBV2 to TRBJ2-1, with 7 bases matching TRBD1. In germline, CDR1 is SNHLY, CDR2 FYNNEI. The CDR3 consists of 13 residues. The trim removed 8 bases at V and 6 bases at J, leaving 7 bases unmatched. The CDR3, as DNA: TGTGCCAGCCCGGGACAGATATTCAATGAGCAGTTCTTC. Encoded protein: CASPGQIFNEQFF.

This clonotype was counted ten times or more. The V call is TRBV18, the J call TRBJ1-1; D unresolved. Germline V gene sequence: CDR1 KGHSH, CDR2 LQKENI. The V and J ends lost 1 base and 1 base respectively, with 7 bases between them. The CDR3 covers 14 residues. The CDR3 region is CASSPRMGNTEAFF. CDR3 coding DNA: TGTGCCAGCTCACCACGGATGGGGAACACTGAAGCTTTCTTT.

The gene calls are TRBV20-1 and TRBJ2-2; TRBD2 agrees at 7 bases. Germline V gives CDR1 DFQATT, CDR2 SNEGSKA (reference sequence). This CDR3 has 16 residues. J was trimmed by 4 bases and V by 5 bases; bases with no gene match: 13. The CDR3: CSARPLAGVVTGELFF. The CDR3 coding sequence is TGCAGTGCTCGCCCCCTGGCGGGAGTGGTCACCGGGGAGCTGTTTTTT.

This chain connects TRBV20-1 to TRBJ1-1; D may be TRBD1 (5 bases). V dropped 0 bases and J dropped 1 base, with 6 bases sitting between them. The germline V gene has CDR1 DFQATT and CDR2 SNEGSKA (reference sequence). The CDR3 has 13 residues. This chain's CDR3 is CSARERGNTEAFF. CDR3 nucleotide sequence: TGCAGTGCTAGAGAGAGGGGGAACACTGAAGCTTTCTTT.

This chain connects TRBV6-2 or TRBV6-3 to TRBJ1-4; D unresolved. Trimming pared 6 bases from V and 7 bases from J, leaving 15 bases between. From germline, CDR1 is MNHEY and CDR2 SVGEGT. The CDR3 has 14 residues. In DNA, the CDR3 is TGTGCCAGCAGCCGGGCGGGTCAATCTGAAAAACTGTTTTTT. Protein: CASSRAGQSEKLFF.